These 3 T cell receptor beta chains were sequenced from one sample in a study of blood T cell repertoires in COVID-19. The table came from immunoSEQ multiplex PCR; TCRdb's copy has only in-frame clones and leaves some out. The sample consists of hundreds of thousands of clones, around 90% of them appearing once. Sequenced input: peripheral blood. These receptors all come from a woman under 30 who had recovered from COVID-19.

This chain connects TRBV6-2 or TRBV6-3 to TRBJ1-1; TRBD1 matches at 11 bases. J gave up 7 bases and V 4 bases, and 8 bases lay outside the gene matches. CDR3 size: 15 residues. Germline CDR1 and CDR2: MNHEY and SVGEGT. This chain's CDR3 is CASSWPGQGASEAFF. CDR3 DNA sequence: TGTGCCAGCAGTTGGCCTGGACAGGGGGCGAGTGAAGCTTTCTTT.

As DNA, the CDR3 is TGTGCCAGCAGCACTCAGAGCGGGAGTAAGAATACGCAGTATTTT. Its translation is CASSTQSGSKNTQYF. This rearrangement joins TRBV7-2 to TRBJ2-3; 8 bases align to TRBD2. Germline lookup yields CDR1 SGHTA and CDR2 FQGNSA. The length of the CDR3 is 15 residues. With 5 bases clipped from V and 7 bases from J, the junction kept 11 bases outside the gene matches.

The chain recombines TRBV27 with TRBJ1-2; the D gene is possibly TRBD1 (5 bases). This CDR3 is built from 13 residues. The germline V and J ends were trimmed by 6 bases and 5 bases, with 13 bases remaining between them. Looked up from germline, CDR1 is MNHEY and CDR2 is SMNVEV (reference sequence). CDR3 DNA: TGTGCCAGCAGCCAAAGGGGTCAGTATGGCTACACCTTC. Its protein is CASSQRGQYGYTF.